The clone carrying this TCR beta chain was detected a few times. The record originates from a study of regulatory T cells in long-lasting Graves disease. Indicated time point: newly diagnosed GD, antithyroid drugs for less than 3 months. RNA extracted from PBMCs served as the sequencing template. Trimming cost V 7 bases and J 7 bases, with 8 bases left between them. This CDR3 is 11 amino acids long. Arm-PCR of CDR3 regions with iRepertoire HTBI primers generated TCR beta libraries. Via MiXCR, TCRdb re-called the multiplex PCR reads, giving one row per CDR3 protein. The sample includes 500,000 or so distinct CDR3 sequences, about 16% of them seen just once. This sample also appeared in a second study, on T cells in Graves' hyperthyroidism and ophthalmopathy.

This clonotype originated in a woman aged 35-65 years with Graves disease. The input for sequencing was peripheral blood mononuclear cells (PBMCs), taken at new diagnosis, from a patient treated with antithyroid drugs. The chain combines TRBV12-3 or TRBV12-4 with TRBJ2-1, with D unresolved. The DNA of the CDR3 is TGTGCCAGCACCCTAAAGAATGAGCAGTTCTTC. This encodes CASTLKNEQFF.